This TCR beta chain was captured in a study of T cells in Graves' hyperthyroidism and ophthalmopathy. Study-level findings and limits: Ophthalmopathy got predicted by the model a median around 6.6 months before its onset.

Note on this clonotype: The antigen remains undetermined.

CDR3 length: 15 amino acids. Trimming left V 4 bases short and J 1 base short, with 13 bases between. Germline CDR1 reads MNHEY; CDR2 reads SVGAGI. Amplification of TCR beta CDR3 regions was performed using RNA transcripts as template. The HTBI primer set served for first-round RT-PCR of the TCR CDR3. MiXCR, run by TCRdb on the multiplex PCR reads, gives a single entry per CDR3 protein. The sample carries hundreds of thousands of distinct CDR3 sequences, less than 25% recorded once. This chain joins TRBV6-5 and TRBJ1-1, with D maybe TRBD1 (6 bases). The material sequenced was blood. This sequence was found in a woman aged 30 to 39 with Graves' ophthalmopathy. The CDR3 is CASSSQGWGNTEAFF. CDR3 bases: TGTGCCAGCAGTTCCCAGGGGTGGGGGAACACTGAAGCTTTCTTT.